Listed here are 10 T cell receptor beta chains from one sample, sequenced in a study of identical twins. TCRdb ran MiXCR on the 5' RACE reads and lists one entry per CDR3 protein. The table shows about 530,000 distinct CDR3 sequences, with approximately 20% occurring only once. These data were likewise used in another study, on yellow fever vaccine responses in identical twins.

Sequencing used CD4+ T cells sorted from blood. These receptors originate from a woman between 18 and 29 years old in good health.

The chain employs TRBV20-1 and TRBJ2-2; 12 nucleotides match TRBD1. CDR3 size: 14 residues. V lost 5 bases, J lost 7 bases, and 5 bases stayed unmatched. Looked up from germline, CDR1 is DFQATT and CDR2 is SNEGSKA (reference sequence). Here the CDR3 DNA reads TGCAGTGCTTCGGGACAGGGGGCTGTCGGGGAGCTGTTTTTT. Translated: CSASGQGAVGELFF.

This clonotype has only a few counts. The chain employs TRBV5-1 and TRBJ1-6; D is possibly TRBD1 (5 bases). Germline V gene sequence: CDR1 SGHRS, CDR2 YFSETQ. V lost 2 bases, J lost 7 bases, and 10 bases lay in between. The CDR3 is 14 amino acids. The CDR3 loop reads CASSFGDGNSPLHF. In nucleotides, the CDR3 is TGCGCCAGCAGCTTTGGGGACGGGAATTCACCCCTCCACTTT.

This clonotype was seen only a few times. This chain links TRBV20-1 with TRBJ2-1, with 9 bases that match TRBD2. The CDR3 has 18 amino acids. Germline trimming cut 0 bases from V and 0 bases from J; bases unmatched to any gene: 9. Per germline, CDR1 DFQATT and CDR2 SNEGSKA (reference sequence). The CDR3: CSARDGSGSTSSYNEQFF. The CDR3 region has the DNA TGCAGTGCTAGAGATGGTAGCGGGAGCACAAGCTCCTACAATGAGCAGTTCTTC.

The rearrangement links TRBV15 to TRBJ2-6, with D perhaps given as TRBD1 or TRBD2 (5 bases each). Per the germline V gene, CDR1 is LNHNV and CDR2 is YYDKDF (reference sequence). The CDR3 contains 16 residues. V was pared by 2 bases and J by 6 bases, with 14 bases between. The CDR3 bases are TGTGCCACCAGCAGATCCCTCGGGGCGGAGGCCAACGTCCTGACTTTC. Translating it yields CATSRSLGAEANVLTF.

This clonotype turned up a few times. The chain combines TRBV20-1 with TRBJ2-2; D is ambiguous. V was pared by 1 base and J by 0 bases, with 9 bases between. The CDR3 covers 15 residues. Germline-derived CDR1 and CDR2 are DFQATT and SNEGSKA (reference sequence). The CDR3: CSARVRISNTGELFF. The CDR3 DNA reads TGCAGTGCTAGAGTTAGGATATCGAACACCGGGGAGCTGTTTTTT.

This clonotype was counted a few times. The chain is built from TRBV5-1 and TRBJ2-2, with TRBD2 matching 13 bases. Germline V gives CDR1 SGHRS, CDR2 YFSETQ. The CDR3 is 16 amino acids. V shed 2 bases, J shed 6 bases, and the junction held 4 bases outside the gene matches. The CDR3 DNA sequence: TGCGCCAGCAGCTTCACTAGCGGGAGGGCCTCCGGGGAGCTGTTTTTT. Translating gives CASSFTSGRASGELFF.

Here the CDR3 reads CASSEELGGKEGEQFF. The CDR3 DNA is TGCGCCAGCAGTGAGGAGCTCGGCGGGAAGGAGGGTGAGCAGTTCTTC. The V call is TRBV10-1, the J call TRBJ2-1; D is possibly TRBD2 (6 bases). The CDR3 has 16 residues. The ends were cut back, 2 bases at V and 9 bases at J, with 20 bases in the middle. Per the germline V gene, CDR1 is WNHNN and CDR2 is SYGVQD (reference sequence).

The genes are TRBV6-5 and TRBJ2-6; D remains ambiguous. Germline CDR1 and CDR2: MNHEY and SVGAGI. The CDR3 has 16 amino acids. Between the trimmed V and J ends, which lost 2 bases and 0 bases, there was a span of 8 bases. CDR3 region: CASSYLHSSGANVLTF. The DNA for the CDR3 is TGTGCCAGCAGTTACCTCCATAGCTCTGGGGCCAACGTCCTGACTTTC.

This clonotype was observed a few times. J is TRBJ2-4 and V is TRBV12-3 or TRBV12-4; 8 bases map to TRBD1. CDR3 size: 17 residues. V shed 2 bases and J 5 bases; nucleotides not matched to a gene: 11. The CDR3 nucleotides read TGTGCCAGCAGTTTACAGGGGGCGAGTATGGGCGAAAACATTCAGTACTTC. Encoded protein: CASSLQGASMGENIQYF.

This clonotype was seen a few times. The chain couples TRBV7-6 to TRBJ1-1, with unresolved D. Between the trimmed V and J ends, which lost 1 base and 1 base, there was a span of 10 bases. The germline V gene has CDR1 SGHVS and CDR2 FNYEAQ. The CDR3 is 15 residues long. CDR3 protein: CASSLGSGPNTEAFF. CDR3 nucleotide sequence: TGTGCCAGCAGCTTAGGGTCTGGCCCGAACACTGAAGCTTTCTTT.